Here is one T cell receptor beta chain with its context. Its antigen is not identified. These data come from a study of siplizumab effects on memory and regulatory T cells. Findings and caveats of the study: Unstimulated subset assignment was obtained for only a minor fraction of alloreactive clones. Siplizumab produced a significant reduction in alloreactive sequences that were traceable to unstimulated CD4+ memory cells. Assignment of a naive or memory phenotype failed for roughly 75-95% of the proliferating CD4+ or CD8+ clones.

The table came from immunoSEQ multiplex PCR; TCRdb's copy has only in-frame clones and leaves some out. This sample has approximately 90,000 clones, with nearly 95% found just once. Germline loops: CDR1 SGHRS, CDR2 YFSETQ. The V gene lost 0 bases and the J gene lost 0 bases, with 6 bases spanning the gap. The CDR3 runs to 15 residues. The specimen sequenced was non-Treg CD4+ T cells sorted from blood. This clonotype originated in a human donor in good health. The V and J genes are TRBV5-1 and TRBJ1-4, with D unclear. CDR3 bases: TGCGCCAGCAGCTTGGTGGGTGCAACTAATGAAAAACTGTTTTTT. It translates to CASSLVGATNEKLFF.